The 20 T cell receptor beta chains below were found in one sample sequenced in a study of T cell changes during pregnancy in multiple sclerosis. Sequencing used immunoSEQ multiplex PCR; TCRdb keeps in-frame clones, though not all of them. The data hold about 67,000 clones, with 80% to 95% observed a single time. This sample comprised peripheral blood, obtained in the second trimester of pregnancy. These TCRs come from a female donor with multiple sclerosis, enrolled in a pregnancy study.

The CDR3: CASSPQRPGSSGANVLTF. CDR3 coding DNA: TGCGCCAGCAGTCCCCAACGTCCAGGCTCTTCTGGGGCCAACGTCCTGACTTTC. J is TRBJ2-6 and V is TRBV23-1, with unresolved D. TRBV23-1 is an ORF, and what it does is uncertain. This CDR3 is built from 18 residues. The V end was cut by 4 bases, the J end by 1 base, with 17 bases between.

This chain uses TRBV7-9 with TRBJ1-1; D call uncertain. The CDR3 consists of 17 residues. Trimming shortened V by 1 base and J by 0 bases, and 15 bases separated the two germline ends. Germline V gives CDR1 SEHNR, CDR2 FQNEAQ (reference sequence). The chain's CDR3 is CASSLGRRAAMNTEAFF. The CDR3 region has the DNA TGTGCCAGCAGCTTAGGTCGTAGAGCTGCCATGAACACTGAAGCTTTCTTT.

The chain has TRBV6-4 and TRBJ2-4; D is possibly TRBD2 (6 bases). In germline, CDR1 is MRHNA, CDR2 SNTAGT. This CDR3 contains 15 residues. V gave up 7 bases and J gave up 5 bases, with 18 bases separating them. The CDR3, as DNA: TGTGCCAGCATCCGACGGCGGGACGAGGAAAACATTCAGTACTTC. It specifies CASIRRRDEENIQYF.

In this sample, this clone turned up a few times. The J gene is TRBJ1-6, the V gene TRBV7-6; 8 bases are shared with TRBD1. There are 17 residues in the CDR3. The trim removed 5 bases at V and 9 bases at J, leaving 15 bases unmatched. Germline V CDR1 and CDR2: SGHVS, FNYEAQ. The CDR3 bases are TGTGCCAGCAGCCAGTCCGGGACAGGTTTCCAGATTTCACCCCTCCACTTT. Translated, it gives CASSQSGTGFQISPLHF.

The chain joins TRBV5-3 to TRBJ2-2, with D possibly matching TRBD2 (6 bases). TRBV5-3 is recorded as an ORF, its role being uncertain. The CDR3 has 15 residues. V lost 1 base to trimming and J lost 1 base, with 8 bases between them. CDR3 coding DNA: TGTGCCAGAAGCTTGACCGGGAGGAACACCGGGGAGCTGTTTTTT. As protein: CARSLTGRNTGELFF.

The chain is built from TRBV14 and TRBJ2-1, with D perhaps matching TRBD2 (6 bases). Germline V gene sequence: CDR1 SGHDN, CDR2 FVKESK. This CDR3 is 19 amino acids long. The germline V and J ends were trimmed by 3 bases and 6 bases, with 27 bases remaining between them. The CDR3 reads CASSQSITPGTPTSNEQFF. CDR3 sequence (DNA): TGTGCCAGCAGCCAGAGCATAACTCCCGGGACTCCTACCTCCAATGAGCAGTTCTTC.

In DNA, the CDR3 is TGTGCCAGCAGCCAGAGCGGGGGATCCCCCTACGAGCAGTACTTC. Protein product: CASSQSGGSPYEQYF. J is TRBJ2-7 and V is TRBV7-3; TRBD2 matches at 8 bases. The V segment lost 5 bases and the J segment 2 bases; nucleotides outside the gene matches: 8. The CDR3 contains 15 residues. From germline, CDR1 is SGHTA and CDR2 FQGTGA. Combining the CDR3 with reference TRBV7-3 and TRBJ2-7 gives the whole variable domain GAGVSQTPSNKVTEKGKYVELRCDPISGHTALYWYRQSLGQGPEFLIYFQGTGAADDSGLPNDRFFAVRPEGSVSTLKIQRTERGDSAVYLCASSQSGGSPYEQYFGPGTRLTVT.

In this sample, this clone turned up a few times. The chain uses TRBV19 and TRBJ1-2, with D perhaps matching TRBD1 (6 bases). Trimming took 6 bases from V and 6 from J, leaving 8 bases between them. There are 11 residues in the CDR3. In germline, CDR1 is LNHDA, CDR2 SQIVND (reference sequence). The CDR3 coding sequence is TGTGCCAGTAGGTGGACAGATGGCTACACCTTC. It is translated as CASRWTDGYTF.

V usage is TRBV6-5 and J usage is TRBJ2-5; TRBD1 aligns across 9 bases. CDR3 size: 16 residues. V was clipped by 2 bases and J by 5 bases; unmatched bases: 9. Looked up from germline, CDR1 is MNHEY and CDR2 is SVGAGI. This CDR3 reads CASSYGGQGWRETQYF. The CDR3, as DNA: TGTGCCAGCAGTTACGGGGGACAGGGTTGGCGGGAGACCCAGTACTTC.

The chain recombines TRBV21-1 with TRBJ1-2; TRBD1, as called in the table, went unchecked against the DNA. TRBV21-1 is a listed pseudogene. The CDR3 extends over 12 amino acids. CDR3 sequence reads: CASTKGGHGYTF. CDR3 DNA sequence: TGTGCCAGCACCAAAGGGGGGCATGGCTACACCTTC.

The chain carries TRBV4-2 and TRBJ2-7; D possibly corresponds to TRBD2 (5 bases). The ends were cut back, 0 bases at V and 6 bases at J, with 12 bases in the middle. The CDR3 has 14 amino acids. Germline CDR1 LGHNA, CDR2 YNFKEQ. CDR3 in DNA: TGTGCCAGCAGCCAAGATCGGCTAGCCCCCGAGCAGTACTTC. This gives the protein CASSQDRLAPEQYF.

The chain carries TRBV19 and TRBJ2-1; weak D call: TRBD2 (6 bases). V was trimmed by 5 bases and J by 8 bases, leaving 13 bases between them. CDR1 is LNHDA, CDR2 SQIVND, per germline (reference sequence). The CDR3 loop spans 13 amino acids. Written as DNA, the CDR3 is TGTGCCAGTAGTGTCGACTGGGGGGATGAGCAGTTCTTC. Its translation is CASSVDWGDEQFF. The variable domain in full, with the rest retrieved from reference TRBV19 and TRBJ2-1, is DGGITQSPKYLFRKEGQNVTLSCEQNLNHDAMYWYRQDPGQGLRLIYYSQIVNDFQKGDIAEGYSVSREKKESFPLTVTSAQKNPTAFYLCASSVDWGDEQFFGPGTRLTVL.

The rearrangement links TRBV11-2 to TRBJ1-1; D gene uncertain. V was cut by 4 bases and J by 3 bases, with 9 bases left in between. CDR1 is SGHAT, CDR2 FQNNGV, per germline. This CDR3 is 13 amino acids long. The CDR3 coding sequence is TGTGCCAGCAGCTGGAAGACACACACTGAAGCTTTCTTT. This encodes CASSWKTHTEAFF.

The table lists this clone with a few counts. V usage is TRBV30 and J usage is TRBJ1-1; TRBD1 matches at 7 bases. Trimming took 3 bases from V and 0 from J; bases not matched to a gene: 4. The CDR3 runs 14 residues. The germline V gene has CDR1 GTSNPN and CDR2 SVGIG (reference sequence). The CDR3 DNA reads TGTGCCTGGAGGTCCAGGGGGTTGAACACTGAAGCTTTCTTT. Its translation: CAWRSRGLNTEAFF.

The chain recombines TRBV30 with TRBJ2-2; no clear D. V lost 5 bases to trimming and J lost 1 base, with 20 bases between them. Germline V gene sequence: CDR1 GTSNPN, CDR2 SVGIG (reference sequence). CDR3 length: 17 residues. CDR3 region: CAWLPPFGRKNTGELFF. In DNA form, the CDR3 reads TGTGCCTGGCTACCCCCTTTTGGGCGTAAGAACACCGGGGAGCTGTTTTTT. The variable domain in full, completed from reference TRBV30 and TRBJ2-2, reads SQTIHQWPATLVQPVGSPLSLECTVEGTSNPNLYWYRQAAGRGLQLLFYSVGIGQISSEVPQNLSASRPQDRQFILSSKKLLLSDSGFYLCAWLPPFGRKNTGELFFGEGSRLTVL.

This chain uses TRBV19 with TRBJ1-1; D is unclear. From germline, CDR1 is LNHDA and CDR2 SQIVND (reference sequence). V was shortened by 6 bases and J by 0 bases, with 11 bases between the two germline ends. The CDR3 is 14 residues long. CDR3: CASRSWSVNTEAFF. In DNA, the CDR3 is TGTGCCAGTAGGTCGTGGTCGGTGAACACTGAAGCTTTCTTT.

Only one count was recorded for this clone. The rearrangement joins TRBV19 to TRBJ2-1; D ambiguous. Trimming took 1 base from V and 0 from J, leaving 4 bases between them. The germline V gene encodes CDR1 LNHDA and CDR2 SQIVND (reference sequence). This CDR3 has 14 residues. CDR3 residues: CASSIGASYNEQFF. Here the CDR3 DNA reads TGTGCCAGTAGTATAGGCGCCTCCTACAATGAGCAGTTCTTC.

This clone has only one observation. The chain is built from TRBV19 and TRBJ2-3; tentative D call: TRBD1 (6 bases). The CDR3 length is 14 residues. Germline V CDR1 and CDR2: LNHDA, SQIVND (reference sequence). V lost 3 bases to trimming and J lost 2 bases, with 9 bases between them. CDR3 in DNA: TGTGCCAGTAGTATCGGACAGACCACAGATACGCAGTATTTT. The encoded protein is CASSIGQTTDTQYF.

The rearrangement uses TRBV4-2 and TRBJ2-5; tentative D call: TRBD2 (6 bases). The CDR3 contains 18 residues. V was cut by 0 bases and J by 2 bases, with 19 bases left in between. Germline loops: CDR1 LGHNA, CDR2 YNFKEQ. The CDR3 loop reads CASSQDPPSSGRQETQYF. The CDR3 nucleotides read TGTGCCAGCAGCCAAGATCCCCCCTCTTCCGGGAGACAAGAGACCCAGTACTTC.

The V and J genes are TRBV6-5 and TRBJ2-7, with 7 nucleotides matching TRBD2. V lost 5 bases and J lost 4; bases outside the gene matches: 5. The CDR3 runs to 13 residues. The germline gives CDR1 MNHEY, CDR2 SVGAGI. The CDR3 protein is CASSTTSEYEQYF. In DNA, the CDR3 is TGTGCCAGCAGTACCACTAGCGAGTACGAGCAGTACTTC.